This T cell receptor beta chain was identified in a study of blood T cell repertoires in COVID-19. The wider study: In each case, the material was cDNA or gDNA derived from T cells, B-cell-depleted T cells, or PBMCs.

The CDR3 is made up of 16 amino acids. Germline V lookup: CDR1 MNHEY, CDR2 SVGEGT. J gave up 7 bases and V 4 bases, and 11 bases lay outside the gene matches. Profiled with immunoSEQ multiplex PCR; TCRdb holds only in-frame clones, not every one. The data contain about 240,000 clones, 82% of them seen just once; the ten biggest clones take up 3.4%. The sample comprised peripheral blood. The chain combines TRBV6-2 or TRBV6-3 with TRBJ2-7, with TRBD1 matching 12 bases. The origin of this receptor is a woman under 30 with acute or convalescent COVID-19. CDR3 sequence: CASSFHPGQGAGEQYF. For the CDR3, the DNA is TGTGCCAGCAGTTTTCATCCGGGACAGGGGGCGGGGGAGCAGTACTTC.